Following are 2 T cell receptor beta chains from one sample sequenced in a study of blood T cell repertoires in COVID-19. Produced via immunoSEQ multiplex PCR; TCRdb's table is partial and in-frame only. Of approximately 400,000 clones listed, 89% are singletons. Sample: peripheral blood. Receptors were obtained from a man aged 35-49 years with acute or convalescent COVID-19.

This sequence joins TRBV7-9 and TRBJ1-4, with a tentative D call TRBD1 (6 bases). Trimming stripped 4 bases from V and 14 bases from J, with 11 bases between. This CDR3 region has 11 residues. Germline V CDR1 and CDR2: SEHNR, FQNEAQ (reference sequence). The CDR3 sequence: CASSYETGLFF. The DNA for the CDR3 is TGTGCCAGCAGCTATGAGACAGGTCTGTTTTTT.

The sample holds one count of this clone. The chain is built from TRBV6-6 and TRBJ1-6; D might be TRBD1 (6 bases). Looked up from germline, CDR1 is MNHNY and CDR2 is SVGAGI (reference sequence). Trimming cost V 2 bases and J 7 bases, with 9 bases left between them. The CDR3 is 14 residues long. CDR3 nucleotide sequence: TGTGCCAGCAGTTACACGGACAGAAATTCACCCCTCCACTTT. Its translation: CASSYTDRNSPLHF.